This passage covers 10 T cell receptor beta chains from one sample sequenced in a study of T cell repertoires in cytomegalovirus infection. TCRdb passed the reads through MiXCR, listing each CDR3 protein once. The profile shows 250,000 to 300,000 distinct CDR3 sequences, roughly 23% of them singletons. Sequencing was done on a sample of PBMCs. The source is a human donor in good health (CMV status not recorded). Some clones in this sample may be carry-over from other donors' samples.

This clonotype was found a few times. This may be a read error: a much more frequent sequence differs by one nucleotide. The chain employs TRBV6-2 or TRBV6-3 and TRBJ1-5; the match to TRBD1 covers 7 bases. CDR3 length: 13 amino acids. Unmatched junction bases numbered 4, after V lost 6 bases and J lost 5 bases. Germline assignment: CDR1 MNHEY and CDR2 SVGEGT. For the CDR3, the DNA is TGTGCCAGCAGCCAGGACAGGCATCAGCCCCAGCATTTT. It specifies CASSQDRHQPQHF.

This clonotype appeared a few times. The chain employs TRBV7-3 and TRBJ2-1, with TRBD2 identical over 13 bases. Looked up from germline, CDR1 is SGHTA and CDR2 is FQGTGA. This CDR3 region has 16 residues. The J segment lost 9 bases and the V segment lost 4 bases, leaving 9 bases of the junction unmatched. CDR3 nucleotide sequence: TGTGCCAGCAGCTCACAAGGACTAGCGGGGGATATTGAGCAGTTCTTC. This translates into CASSSQGLAGDIEQFF.

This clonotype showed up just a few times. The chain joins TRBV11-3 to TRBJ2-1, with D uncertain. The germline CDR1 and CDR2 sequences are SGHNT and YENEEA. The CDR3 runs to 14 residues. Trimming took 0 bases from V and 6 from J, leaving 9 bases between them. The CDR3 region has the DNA TGTGCCAGCAGCTTAGAGTCCGGGTCCAATGAGCAGTTCTTC. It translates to CASSLESGSNEQFF.

The CDR3 is CASSVLGDTQYF. For the CDR3, the DNA is TGTGCCAGCAGCGTGTTGGGGGATACGCAGTATTTT. The chain combines TRBV12-3 or TRBV12-4 with TRBJ2-3, with D unclear. Trimming removed 6 bases at V and 6 bases at J, with 10 bases between. This CDR3 comprises 12 residues.

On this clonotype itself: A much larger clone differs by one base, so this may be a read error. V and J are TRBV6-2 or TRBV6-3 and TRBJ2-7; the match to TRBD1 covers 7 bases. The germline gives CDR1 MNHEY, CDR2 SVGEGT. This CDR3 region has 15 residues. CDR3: CASRTDRVSSHEQYF. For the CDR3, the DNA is TGTGCCAGCAGAACCGACAGGGTCAGCTCCCACGAGCAGTACTTC.

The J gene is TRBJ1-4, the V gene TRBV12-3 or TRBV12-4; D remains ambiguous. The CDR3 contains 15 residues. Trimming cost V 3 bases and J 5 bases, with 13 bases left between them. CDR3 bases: TGTGCCAGCAGTTTTACCGGACGGGTAAATGAAAAACTGTTTTTT. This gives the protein CASSFTGRVNEKLFF.

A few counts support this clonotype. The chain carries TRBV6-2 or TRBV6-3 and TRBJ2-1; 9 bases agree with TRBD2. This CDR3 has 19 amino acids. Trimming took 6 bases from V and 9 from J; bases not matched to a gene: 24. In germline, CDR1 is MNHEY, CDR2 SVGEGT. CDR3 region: CASRRGTSLLPLLIGEQFF. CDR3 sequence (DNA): TGTGCCAGCAGACGCGGGACTAGCTTACTTCCCTTACTCATTGGTGAGCAGTTCTTC.

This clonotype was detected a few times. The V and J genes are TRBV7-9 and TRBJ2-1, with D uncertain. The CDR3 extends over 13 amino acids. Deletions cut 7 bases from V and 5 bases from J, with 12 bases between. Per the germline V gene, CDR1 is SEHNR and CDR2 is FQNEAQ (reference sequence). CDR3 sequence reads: CASNSQLDNEQFF. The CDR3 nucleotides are TGTGCCAGCAATTCACAATTAGACAATGAGCAGTTCTTC.

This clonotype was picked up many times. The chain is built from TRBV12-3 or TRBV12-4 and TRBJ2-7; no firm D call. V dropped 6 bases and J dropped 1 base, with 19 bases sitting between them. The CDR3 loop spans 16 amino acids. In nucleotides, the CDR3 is TGTGCCAGCAGCGTCGAAAAGACCGGCCGGTCCTACGAGCAGTACTTC. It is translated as CASSVEKTGRSYEQYF.

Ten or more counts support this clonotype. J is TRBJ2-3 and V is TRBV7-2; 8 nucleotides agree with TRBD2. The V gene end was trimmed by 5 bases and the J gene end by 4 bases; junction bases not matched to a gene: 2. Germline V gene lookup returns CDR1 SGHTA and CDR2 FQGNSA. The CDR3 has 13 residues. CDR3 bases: TGTGCCAGCAGCCTGGGACTAGCAGATACGCAGTATTTT. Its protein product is CASSLGLADTQYF.